A single sample gave rise to the 32 T cell receptor beta chains below, sequenced in a study of identical twins (TCRdb year 2016). Library construction relied on 5' RACE. Sequencing instrument: Illumina HiSeq 2000. TCRdb reran the public reads through fastp at Q25 and MiXCR, keeping productive beta chains. Here each entry gathers all rows of one CDR3 protein and keeps the most common genes and DNA. Here the sample has 1.5 million or so distinct CDR3 sequences; 32% occur a single time. The ten largest clonotypes hold approximately 0.25% of the sample. Material: cord blood. The source is a newborn girl in good health.

The chain has TRBV28 and TRBJ2-1; perhaps TRBD1 as D (5 bases). The CDR3 spans 11 residues. V lost 2 bases to trimming and J lost 14 bases, with 10 bases between them. Germline CDR1 and CDR2: MDHEN and SYDVKM. The CDR3 nucleotides read TGTGCCAGCAGTTTAGGGGCTTCCGAGTTCTTC. Translated, it gives CASSLGASEFF.

J is TRBJ1-4 and V is TRBV30; perhaps TRBD1 as D (6 bases). The V and J ends lost 2 bases and 7 bases respectively, with 11 bases between them. The germline V gene encodes CDR1 GTSNPN and CDR2 SVGIG (reference sequence). There are 13 residues in the CDR3. CDR3 residues: CAWSTGIGEKLFF. The CDR3 DNA reads as TGTGCCTGGAGTACAGGGATAGGTGAAAAACTGTTTTTT.

The CDR3 region is CASSNWVGSGYNEQFF. CDR3 bases: TGTGCCAGTAGTAATTGGGTGGGTAGCGGCTACAATGAGCAGTTCTTC. V is TRBV19 and J is TRBJ2-1; tentatively, D is TRBD2 (6 bases). The CDR3 has 16 amino acids. The germline gives CDR1 LNHDA, CDR2 SQIVND (reference sequence). V lost 4 bases, J lost 3 bases, and 16 bases lay in between.

This clonotype appeared a single time. This chain connects TRBV20-1 to TRBJ2-1; 9 nucleotides align to TRBD2. The CDR3 is 16 amino acids. The germline V gene encodes CDR1 DFQATT and CDR2 SNEGSKA (reference sequence). V trimming: 1 base; J trimming: 6 bases; junction bases outside the gene matches: 10. The DNA of the CDR3 is TGCAGTGCTAGAGCCCATGGGACTAGCCCCACCAATGAGCAGTTCTTC. Its protein product is CSARAHGTSPTNEQFF.

The sample holds a few counts of this clonotype. The chain couples TRBV4-1 to TRBJ2-1, with TRBD2 identical over 9 bases. The germline CDR1 and CDR2 sequences are MGHRA and YSYEKL. Germline trimming cut 3 bases from V and 3 bases from J; bases unmatched to any gene: 6. This CDR3 is 16 amino acids long. The chain's CDR3 is CASSQPPTSGYNEQFF. The DNA for the CDR3 is TGCGCCAGCAGCCAGCCACCGACTAGCGGCTACAATGAGCAGTTCTTC.

The chain joins TRBV27 to TRBJ2-1; D could derive from TRBD1 or TRBD2 (5 bases each). The CDR3 sequence is 14 residues long. V shed 7 bases and J shed 13 bases, with 23 bases lying between them. Germline V lookup: CDR1 MNHEY, CDR2 SMNVEV (reference sequence). The CDR3 DNA sequence: TGTGCCAGCACCTCCCCGGGACGAAAAGAGACCCAGTTCTTC. Protein product: CASTSPGRKETQFF.

This clonotype was observed a handful of times. V is TRBV10-2 and J is TRBJ1-5; possible D gene TRBD1, 6 bases. CDR3 length equals 15 residues. The germline gives CDR1 WSHSY, CDR2 SAAADI. With 7 bases removed from V and 0 bases from J, the gap between germline ends came to 13 bases. The CDR3 is CASTDGQYSNQPQHF. The CDR3 DNA follows: TGCGCCAGCACCGACGGACAGTATAGCAATCAGCCCCAGCATTTT.

V usage is TRBV19 and J usage is TRBJ2-3; D gene unclear. The CDR3 totals 12 residues. With 9 bases removed from V and 4 bases from J, the gap between germline ends came to 11 bases. Germline assignment: CDR1 LNHDA and CDR2 SQIVND (reference sequence). CDR3 coding DNA: TGTGCCAGGTCGCGGAATTCAGATACGCAGTATTTT. Translated: CARSRNSDTQYF.

The chain recombines TRBV25-1 with TRBJ2-1; 9 bases line up with TRBD2. Germline V gives CDR1 MGHDK, CDR2 SYGVNS. This CDR3 is 15 amino acids long. With 3 bases clipped from V and 5 bases from J, the junction kept 5 bases outside the gene matches. CDR3 sequence reads: CASSDPSGGNNEQFF. The CDR3 DNA is TGTGCCAGCAGTGATCCCAGCGGGGGGAACAATGAGCAGTTCTTC.

V is TRBV28 and J is TRBJ1-6; D gene unclear. V lost 6 bases to trimming and J lost 8 bases, with 11 bases between them. The CDR3 totals 13 residues. CDR1 and CDR2 (germline): MDHEN, SYDVKM. Here the CDR3 reads CASRNPRDSPLHF. The CDR3 region has the DNA TGTGCCAGCAGAAACCCCCGGGATTCACCCCTCCACTTT.

The CDR3 region has the DNA TGTGCCAGCAGCCTGACGGGGGCGGCAGCTTTCTTT. Translation: CASSLTGAAAFF. This chain links TRBV28 with TRBJ1-1, with D possibly being TRBD1 (6 bases). The CDR3 spans 12 residues. Per germline, CDR1 MDHEN and CDR2 SYDVKM. V lost 6 bases to trimming and J lost 10 bases, with 15 bases between them.

This chain uses TRBV5-1 with TRBJ2-3; D unclear. Germline-derived CDR1 and CDR2 are SGHRS and YFSETQ. Trimming took 1 base from V and 2 from J, leaving 11 bases between them. The CDR3 consists of 15 residues. CDR3 DNA: TGCGCCAGCAGCTTGTCGTTACCAGACACAGATACGCAGTATTTT. Translating gives CASSLSLPDTDTQYF.

CDR3 coding DNA: TGTGCCAGCAGTCGCTCGGGTCTACACACCGGGGAGCTGTTTTTT. Protein sequence: CASSRSGLHTGELFF. V usage is TRBV2 and J usage is TRBJ2-2, with D hard to call. Trimming pared 5 bases from V and 3 bases from J, leaving 13 bases between. From germline, CDR1 is SNHLY and CDR2 FYNNEI. The CDR3 has 15 residues.

The J gene is TRBJ2-5, the V gene TRBV20-1; D perhaps matches TRBD2 (7 bases). The tail of the sequence fits TRBJ2-7 better, so the J call may be wrong. CDR3 length equals 17 residues. Germline CDR1 DFQATT, CDR2 SNEGSKA (reference sequence). The CDR3 coding sequence is TGCAGTGCCCGATTAGAATACAGGGTGGGGGGGGACTACGAGCAGTACTTC. Its protein is CSARLEYRVGGDYEQYF.

The chain has TRBV19 and TRBJ2-3; 11 bases are shared with TRBD2. This CDR3 spans 15 amino acids. Per germline, CDR1 LNHDA and CDR2 SQIVND (reference sequence). Trimming cost V 3 bases and J 4 bases; bases outside gene matches: 3. The CDR3 loop reads CASSIRLAGSDTQYF. The CDR3 nucleotides read TGTGCCAGTAGTATTAGACTAGCGGGGTCAGATACGCAGTATTTT.

The genes are TRBV20-1 and TRBJ1-2; the match to TRBD1 covers 8 bases. The CDR3 contains 15 residues. Trimming cost V 0 bases and J 5 bases; bases outside gene matches: 8. Looked up from germline, CDR1 is DFQATT and CDR2 is SNEGSKA (reference sequence). CDR3 amino acids: CSARDRSGGSYGYTF. The CDR3 coding sequence is TGCAGTGCTAGAGATAGGTCAGGGGGCAGTTATGGCTACACCTTC.

The CDR3 DNA reads TGTGCCAGCATGCCACCGGGACTAGCGGGTCCCTCCTACAATGAGCAGTTCTTC. It specifies CASMPPGLAGPSYNEQFF. The chain is built from TRBV27 and TRBJ2-1, with TRBD2 identical over 12 bases. Germline CDR1 reads MNHEY; CDR2 reads SMNVEV (reference sequence). The CDR3 spans 18 residues. Trimming removed 7 bases from V and 0 bases from J; junction bases left unmatched: 10.

The V gene is TRBV20-1, the J gene TRBJ2-1; 8 bases are a match to TRBD2. Germline trimming cut 3 bases from V and 8 bases from J; bases unmatched to any gene: 6. The CDR3 sequence is 13 residues long. Per the germline V gene, CDR1 is DFQATT and CDR2 is SNEGSKA (reference sequence). CDR3 in DNA: TGCAGTGCTAGCGGGAGGGCGAGGGATGAGCAGTTCTTC. Amino acid sequence: CSASGRARDEQFF.

V is TRBV4-2 and J is TRBJ2-5, with 8 positions matching TRBD1. The germline gives CDR1 LGHNA, CDR2 YNFKEQ. This CDR3 region has 17 residues. The V segment lost 0 bases and the J segment 4 bases; nucleotides outside the gene matches: 10. The CDR3 DNA is TGTGCCAGCAGCCAAGAGGTAGAGGACAGGGATCGAGAGACCCAGTACTTC. Residues: CASSQEVEDRDRETQYF.

The gene calls are TRBV28 and TRBJ2-7; TRBD2 is a possible D gene (5 bases). This CDR3 comprises 12 residues. Trimming stripped 6 bases from V and 3 bases from J, with 9 bases between. Looked up from germline, CDR1 is MDHEN and CDR2 is SYDVKM. The CDR3 here is CASSPTNYEQYF. CDR3 in DNA: TGTGCCAGCAGCCCGACTAACTACGAGCAGTACTTC.

The sample holds a few counts of this clonotype. With a much larger clone just one base away, this may be a read error. The chain couples TRBV25-1 to TRBJ2-7; D is possibly TRBD2 (5 bases). Trimming pared 4 bases from V and 0 bases from J, leaving 7 bases between. From germline, CDR1 is MGHDK and CDR2 SYGVNS. The CDR3 has 13 residues. The CDR3 reads CASSASRSYEQYF. The DNA of the CDR3 is TGTGCCAGCAGTGCTAGCCGCTCCTACGAGCAGTACTTC.

The J gene is TRBJ2-7, the V gene TRBV20-1; D is undetermined. Germline V gene lookup returns CDR1 DFQATT and CDR2 SNEGSKA (reference sequence). CDR3 length equals 16 residues. V was clipped by 1 base and J by 0 bases, with 16 bases between them. CDR3 sequence reads: CSARVFKDRSSYEQYF. In DNA, the CDR3 is TGCAGTGCTAGAGTGTTTAAGGATAGGAGCTCCTACGAGCAGTACTTC.

This clonotype was detected only a few times. The chain joins TRBV7-2 to TRBJ2-1, with D unresolved. The germline V and J ends were trimmed by 4 bases and 5 bases, with 21 bases remaining between them. The CDR3 runs 17 residues. CDR1 SGHTA and CDR2 FQGNSA come from the germline V gene. The CDR3 reads CASSSWPATAVHNEQFF. The CDR3 DNA sequence: TGTGCCAGCAGCTCCTGGCCAGCTACGGCGGTACACAATGAGCAGTTCTTC.

V and J are TRBV5-1 and TRBJ1-6, with D perhaps TRBD1 (5 bases). CDR1 and CDR2 (germline): SGHRS, YFSETQ. The CDR3 is 14 amino acids. Between the trimmed V and J ends, which lost 4 bases and 6 bases, there was a span of 11 bases. DNA for the CDR3: TGCGCCAGCAGCCCGGACGGGGGTAATTCACCCCTCCACTTT. Translated, it gives CASSPDGGNSPLHF.

This clonotype was picked up many times. The chain links TRBV12-3 or TRBV12-4 to TRBJ2-7, with D unclear. V was trimmed by 6 bases and J by 3 bases, leaving 12 bases between them. The CDR3 has 13 residues. CDR3 sequence: CASSLSTFYEQYF. The CDR3 DNA follows: TGTGCCAGCAGCCTCTCGACTTTCTACGAGCAGTACTTC.

This clonotype was counted a few times. This chain connects TRBV5-1 to TRBJ2-3; 7 bases align to TRBD2. V shed 3 bases and J 2 bases; nucleotides not matched to a gene: 9. The CDR3 sequence is 16 residues long. Germline V lookup: CDR1 SGHRS, CDR2 YFSETQ. Written as DNA, the CDR3 is TGCGCCAGCAGCTCGAGACTAGCACTTTCCACAGATACGCAGTATTTT. This translates into CASSSRLALSTDTQYF.

This clonotype was found a few times. The rearrangement uses TRBV6-2 or TRBV6-3 and TRBJ2-7; TRBD2 is a possible D gene (6 bases). Germline V gene sequence: CDR1 MNHEY, CDR2 SVGEGT. The length of the CDR3 is 17 residues. The V end lost 6 bases, the J end lost 3 bases, and 24 bases lay between the germline ends. CDR3 bases: TGTGCCAGCAGCCCGAAGGACTACTCCCTAAGACTCTACGAGCAGTACTTC. It yields the protein CASSPKDYSLRLYEQYF.

This chain joins TRBV5-1 and TRBJ1-1; D gene uncertain. The CDR3 loop spans 12 amino acids. Germline V CDR1 and CDR2: SGHRS, YFSETQ. Trimming stripped 0 bases from V and 7 bases from J, with 7 bases between. The CDR3 region is CASSLEGVEAFF. CDR3 nucleotide sequence: TGCGCCAGCAGCTTGGAAGGAGTTGAAGCTTTCTTT.

V usage is TRBV20-1 and J usage is TRBJ2-3, with 13 bases aligning to TRBD2. CDR3 length: 20 amino acids. Germline CDR1 DFQATT, CDR2 SNEGSKA (reference sequence). V lost 2 bases, J lost 2 bases, and 16 bases stayed unmatched. The CDR3 coding sequence is TGCAGTGCTAGACCCTCGTGGGGGGGGACTAGCGGGGCCACCACAGATACGCAGTATTTT. Protein product: CSARPSWGGTSGATTDTQYF.

The chain joins TRBV28 to TRBJ2-5, with 7 bases that match TRBD2. CDR3 size: 15 residues. CDR1 MDHEN and CDR2 SYDVKM come from the germline V gene. Trimming at V came to 7 bases and at J to 4 bases, leaving 12 bases not matched to a gene. The CDR3 nucleotides read TGTGCCAGCACCCTCGGGGGACTATCTTTAGAGACCCAGTACTTC. This gives the protein CASTLGGLSLETQYF.

This chain joins TRBV14 and TRBJ1-2; no reliable D call. CDR1 is SGHDN, CDR2 FVKESK, per germline. With 3 bases removed from V and 1 base from J, the gap between germline ends came to 9 bases. The CDR3 consists of 14 residues. CDR3 sequence: CASSQEHLNYGYTF. In DNA, the CDR3 is TGTGCCAGCAGCCAGGAACATCTTAACTATGGCTACACCTTC.

CDR3 in DNA: TGTGCCAGCAGTCCACCGGGTAGCGAGCTCTACGAGCAGTACTTC. Amino acids: CASSPPGSELYEQYF. The chain employs TRBV12-3 or TRBV12-4 and TRBJ2-7, with D perhaps TRBD2 (5 bases). CDR3 length: 15 residues. Trimming left V 5 bases short and J 3 bases short, with 17 bases between.